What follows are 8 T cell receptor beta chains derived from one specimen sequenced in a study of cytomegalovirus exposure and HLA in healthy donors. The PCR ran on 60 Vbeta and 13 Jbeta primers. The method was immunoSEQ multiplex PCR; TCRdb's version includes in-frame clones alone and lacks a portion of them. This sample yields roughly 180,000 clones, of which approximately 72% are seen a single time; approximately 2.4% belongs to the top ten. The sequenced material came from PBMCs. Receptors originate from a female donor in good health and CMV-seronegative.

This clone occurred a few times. CDR3 region: CASSRWAGENPFF. As DNA, the CDR3 is TGTGCCAGCAGCCGATGGGCGGGAGAAAATCCGTTCTTC. This sequence joins TRBV7-2 and TRBJ2-1; TRBD2 aligns across 7 bases. The CDR3 is made up of 13 amino acids. Germline CDR1 and CDR2: SGHTA and FQGNSA. The V segment lost 5 bases and the J segment 15 bases; nucleotides outside the gene matches: 13.

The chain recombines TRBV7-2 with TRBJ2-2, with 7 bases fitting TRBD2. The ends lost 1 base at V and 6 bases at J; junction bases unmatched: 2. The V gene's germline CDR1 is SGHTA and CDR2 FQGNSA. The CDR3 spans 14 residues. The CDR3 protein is CASSLGLAAGELFF. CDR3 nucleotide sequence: TGTGCCAGCAGCTTAGGGCTAGCGGCCGGGGAGCTGTTTTTT.

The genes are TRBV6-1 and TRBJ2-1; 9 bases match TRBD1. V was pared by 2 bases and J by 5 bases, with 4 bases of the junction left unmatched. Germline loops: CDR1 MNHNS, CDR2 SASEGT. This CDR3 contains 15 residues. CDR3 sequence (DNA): TGTGCCAGCAGTGAACGGGACAGGGTACACAATGAGCAGTTCTTC. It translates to CASSERDRVHNEQFF.

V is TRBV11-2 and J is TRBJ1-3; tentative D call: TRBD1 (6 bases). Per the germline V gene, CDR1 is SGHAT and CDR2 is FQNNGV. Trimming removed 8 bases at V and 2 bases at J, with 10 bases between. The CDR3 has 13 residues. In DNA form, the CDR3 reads TGTGCCAGCCAACAGGGAGCTGGAAACACCATATATTTT. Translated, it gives CASQQGAGNTIYF.

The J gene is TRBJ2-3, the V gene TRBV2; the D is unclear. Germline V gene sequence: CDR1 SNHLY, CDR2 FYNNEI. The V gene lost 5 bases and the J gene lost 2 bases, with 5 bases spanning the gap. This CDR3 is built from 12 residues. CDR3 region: CASSYNTDTQYF. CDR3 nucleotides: TGTGCCAGCAGTTATAACACAGATACGCAGTATTTT.

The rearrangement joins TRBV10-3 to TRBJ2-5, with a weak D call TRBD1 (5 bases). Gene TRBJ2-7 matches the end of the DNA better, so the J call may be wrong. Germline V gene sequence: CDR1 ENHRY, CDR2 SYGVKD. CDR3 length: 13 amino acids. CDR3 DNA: TGTGCCATCAGTGAGCTGACAGCCTACGAGCAGTACTTC. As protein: CAISELTAYEQYF.

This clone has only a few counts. CDR3 in DNA: TGTGCCAGCAGTTACGGCTCGGCGGGAGGGGAAGGCTACACCTTC. Its protein is CASSYGSAGGEGYTF. The V and J genes are TRBV6-5 and TRBJ1-2; D perhaps matches TRBD1 (5 bases). Per the germline V gene, CDR1 is MNHEY and CDR2 is SVGAGI. This CDR3 has 15 residues. Trimming left V 2 bases short and J 8 bases short, with 18 bases between.

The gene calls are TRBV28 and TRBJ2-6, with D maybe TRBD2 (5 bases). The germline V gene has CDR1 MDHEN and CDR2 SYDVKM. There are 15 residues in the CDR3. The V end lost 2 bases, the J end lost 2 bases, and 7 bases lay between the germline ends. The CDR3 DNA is TGTGCCAGCAGTTTAGAGGGAGCTGGGGCCAACGTCCTGACTTTC. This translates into CASSLEGAGANVLTF. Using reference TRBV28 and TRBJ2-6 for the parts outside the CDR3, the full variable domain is DVKVTQSSRYLVKRTGEKVFLECVQDMDHENMFWYRQDPGLGLRLIYFSYDVKMKEKGDIPEGYSVSREKKERFSLILESASTNQTSMYLCASSLEGAGANVLTFGAGSRLTVL.